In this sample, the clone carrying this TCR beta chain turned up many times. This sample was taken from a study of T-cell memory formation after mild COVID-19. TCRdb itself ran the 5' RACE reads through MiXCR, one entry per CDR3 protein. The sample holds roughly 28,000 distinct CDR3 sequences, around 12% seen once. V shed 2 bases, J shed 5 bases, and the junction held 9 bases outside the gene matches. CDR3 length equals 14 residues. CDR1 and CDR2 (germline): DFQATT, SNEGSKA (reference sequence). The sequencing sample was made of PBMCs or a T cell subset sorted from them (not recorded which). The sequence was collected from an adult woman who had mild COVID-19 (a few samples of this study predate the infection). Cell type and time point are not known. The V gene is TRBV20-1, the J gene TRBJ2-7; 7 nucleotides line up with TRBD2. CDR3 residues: CSARMTGGINEQYF. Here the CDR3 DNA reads TGCAGTGCTAGAATGACGGGGGGAATAAACGAGCAGTACTTC.